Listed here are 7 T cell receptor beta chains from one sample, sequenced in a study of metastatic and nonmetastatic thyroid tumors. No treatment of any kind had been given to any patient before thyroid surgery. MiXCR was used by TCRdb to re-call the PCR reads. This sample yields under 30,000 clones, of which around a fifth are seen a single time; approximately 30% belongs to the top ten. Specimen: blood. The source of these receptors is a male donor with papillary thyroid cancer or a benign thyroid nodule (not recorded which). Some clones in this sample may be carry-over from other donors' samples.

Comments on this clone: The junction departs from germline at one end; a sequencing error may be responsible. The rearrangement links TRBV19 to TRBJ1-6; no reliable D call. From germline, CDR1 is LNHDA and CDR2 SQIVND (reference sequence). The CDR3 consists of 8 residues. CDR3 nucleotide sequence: TGTGTCAGTAGACCCCTCCACTTT. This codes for CVSRPLHF.

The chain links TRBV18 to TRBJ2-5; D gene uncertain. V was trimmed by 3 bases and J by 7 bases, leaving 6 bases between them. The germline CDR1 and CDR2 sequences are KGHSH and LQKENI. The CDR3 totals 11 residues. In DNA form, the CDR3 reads TGTGCCAGCTCACCGGAAGTGACCCAGTACTTC. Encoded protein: CASSPEVTQYF.

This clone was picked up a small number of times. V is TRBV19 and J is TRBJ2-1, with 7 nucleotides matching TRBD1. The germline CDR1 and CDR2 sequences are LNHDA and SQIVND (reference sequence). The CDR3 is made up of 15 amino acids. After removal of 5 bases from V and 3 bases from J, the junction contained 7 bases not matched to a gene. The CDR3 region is CASSVRDSGYNEQFF. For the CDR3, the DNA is TGTGCCAGTAGTGTCCGGGACAGCGGCTACAATGAGCAGTTCTTC.

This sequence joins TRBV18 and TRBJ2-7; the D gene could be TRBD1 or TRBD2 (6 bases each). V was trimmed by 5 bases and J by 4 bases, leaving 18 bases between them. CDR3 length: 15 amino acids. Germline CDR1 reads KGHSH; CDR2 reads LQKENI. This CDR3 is CASSSTSGGGYEQYF. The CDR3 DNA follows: TGTGCCAGCTCATCGACTAGTGGAGGGGGTTACGAGCAGTACTTC.

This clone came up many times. The CDR3 nucleotides are TGTGCCAGTAGTTTGGGGACAGGGGGCTATGATGAAAAACTGTTTTTT. Protein sequence: CASSLGTGGYDEKLFF. This rearrangement joins TRBV19 to TRBJ1-4, with 12 bases aligning to TRBD1. The CDR3 is 16 residues long. Germline V lookup: CDR1 LNHDA, CDR2 SQIVND (reference sequence). V lost 5 bases, J lost 6 bases, and 7 bases stayed unmatched.

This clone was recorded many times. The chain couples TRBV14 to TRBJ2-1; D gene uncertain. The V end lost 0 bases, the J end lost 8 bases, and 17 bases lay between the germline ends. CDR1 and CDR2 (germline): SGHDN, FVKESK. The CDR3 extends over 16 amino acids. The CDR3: CASSQDGPRWYDEQFF. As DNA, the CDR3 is TGTGCCAGCAGCCAAGATGGGCCAAGGTGGTATGATGAGCAGTTCTTC.

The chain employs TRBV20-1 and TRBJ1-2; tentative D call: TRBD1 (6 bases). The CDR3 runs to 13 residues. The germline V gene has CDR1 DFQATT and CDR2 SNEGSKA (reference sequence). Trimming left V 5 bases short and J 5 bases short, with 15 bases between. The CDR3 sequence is CSASLGTGYGYTF. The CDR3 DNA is TGCAGTGCTTCCCTCGGTACAGGGTATGGCTACACCTTC.